A single sample is the source of the 11 T cell receptor beta chains below, sequenced in a study of blood T cell repertoires in COVID-19. The table came from immunoSEQ multiplex PCR; TCRdb's copy has only in-frame clones and leaves some out. The data hold tens of thousands of clones, with 91% observed a single time. Sequenced: peripheral blood. The receptors stem from a man in his fifties or sixties with acute or convalescent COVID-19.

In this sample, this clone turned up a few times. The chain links TRBV7-9 to TRBJ2-2; the D is unclear. This CDR3 spans 16 amino acids. Per the germline V gene, CDR1 is SEHNR and CDR2 is FQNEAQ (reference sequence). The V end was cut by 2 bases, the J end by 4 bases, with 14 bases between. The CDR3 spells CASSLSQVLPTGELFF. CDR3 bases: TGTGCCAGCAGCTTATCTCAGGTTCTCCCCACCGGGGAGCTGTTTTTT.

The rearrangement joins TRBV28 to TRBJ2-7; D call uncertain. Trimming left V 5 bases short and J 2 bases short, with 10 bases between. CDR1 MDHEN and CDR2 SYDVKM come from the germline V gene. The CDR3 contains 13 residues. The CDR3 region has the DNA TGTGCCAGCAGTCCCAGTCTTACCTACGAGCAGTACTTC. This codes for CASSPSLTYEQYF.

This sequence joins TRBV5-1 and TRBJ2-3; 8 bases are shared with TRBD2. Trimming removed 5 bases from V and 3 bases from J; junction bases left unmatched: 5. Germline CDR1 reads SGHRS; CDR2 reads YFSETQ. CDR3 length equals 14 residues. Written as DNA, the CDR3 is TGCGCCAGCAGGGAACCGGGAGGGACAGATACGCAGTATTTT. Translating gives CASREPGGTDTQYF.

Only one count was recorded for this clone. The V and J genes are TRBV7-3 and TRBJ1-6; D is unclear. CDR1 and CDR2 from the germline V gene are SGHTA and FQGTGA. CDR3 length: 13 residues. The V gene lost 2 bases and the J gene lost 8 bases, with 7 bases spanning the gap. The DNA for the CDR3 is TGTGCCAGCAGCTTAGGGAGGTATTCACCCCTCCACTTT. Amino acid sequence: CASSLGRYSPLHF. The variable domain in full, with the rest retrieved from reference TRBV7-3 and TRBJ1-6, is GAGVSQTPSNKVTEKGKYVELRCDPISGHTALYWYRQSLGQGPEFLIYFQGTGAADDSGLPNDRFFAVRPEGSVSTLKIQRTERGDSAVYLCASSLGRYSPLHFGNGTRLTVT.

The chain carries TRBV5-6 and TRBJ2-7, with 11 bases fitting TRBD1. Per germline, CDR1 SGHDT and CDR2 YYEEEE. Trimming removed 0 bases from V and 8 bases from J; junction bases left unmatched: 7. This CDR3 region has 15 residues. CDR3 bases: TGTGCCAGCAGCTTGGGGACAGGGGGCCCTACGCAGCAGTACTTC. Its protein is CASSLGTGGPTQQYF.

The rearrangement joins TRBV6-6 to TRBJ2-1; D possibly corresponds to TRBD2 (5 bases). Germline V gene lookup returns CDR1 MNHNY and CDR2 SVGAGI (reference sequence). The CDR3 length is 14 residues. V shed 11 bases and J shed 4 bases, with 18 bases lying between them. In DNA form, the CDR3 reads TGTGCCCTCAGGAAGGGAGTGCTGTACAATGAGCAGTTCTTC. Translation: CALRKGVLYNEQFF.

The rearrangement uses TRBV28 and TRBJ2-1; D is possibly TRBD1 (5 bases). Deletions cut 5 bases from V and 2 bases from J, with 13 bases between. Germline V gene data show CDR1 as MDHEN and CDR2 as SYDVKM. This CDR3 has 15 residues. CDR3 protein: CASSLTQGAYNEQFF. CDR3 DNA sequence: TGTGCCAGCAGTCTGACTCAAGGGGCCTACAATGAGCAGTTCTTC.

This clone was recorded a few times. The chain carries TRBV28 and TRBJ1-6; a possible D gene is TRBD1 (6 bases). The CDR3 runs to 14 residues. Germline CDR1 MDHEN, CDR2 SYDVKM. Deletions cut 6 bases from V and 7 bases from J, with 13 bases between. The CDR3 region is CASSFRGGNSPLHF. The DNA of the CDR3 is TGTGCCAGCAGCTTTAGGGGGGGCAATTCACCCCTCCACTTT. Full variable domain (rest looked up from reference TRBV28 and TRBJ1-6): DVKVTQSSRYLVKRTGEKVFLECVQDMDHENMFWYRQDPGLGLRLIYFSYDVKMKEKGDIPEGYSVSREKKERFSLILESASTNQTSMYLCASSFRGGNSPLHFGNGTRLTVT.

V gene TRBV7-8 combines with J gene TRBJ1-6; the D is unclear. The germline V gene encodes CDR1 SGHVS and CDR2 FQNEAQ. V was cut by 5 bases and J by 3 bases, with 11 bases left in between. This CDR3 is built from 15 residues. CDR3 in DNA: TGTGCCAGCAGCCCAATTGGGAGCTATAATTCACCCCTCCACTTT. Translated, it gives CASSPIGSYNSPLHF. The whole variable domain, filled in from reference TRBV7-8 and TRBJ1-6, reads GAGVSQSPRYKVAKRGQDVALRCDPISGHVSLFWYQQALGQGPEFLTYFQNEAQLDKSGLPSDRFFAERPEGSVSTLKIQRTQQEDSAVYLCASSPIGSYNSPLHFGNGTRLTVT.

The chain uses TRBV4-2 and TRBJ1-6, with 8 bases matching TRBD1. Germline CDR1 and CDR2: LGHNA and YNFKEQ. The CDR3 extends over 15 amino acids. With V trimmed by 1 base and J by 7 bases, 3 bases remained unmatched. CDR3 nucleotides: TGTGCCAGCAGCCAAGTGGGACAGGACAATTCACCCCTCCACTTT. It is translated as CASSQVGQDNSPLHF.

The rearrangement uses TRBV12-5 and TRBJ1-2, with 9 nucleotides matching TRBD1. Germline-derived CDR1 and CDR2 are LGHNT and FRNRAP. The CDR3 consists of 16 residues. Trimming took 2 bases from V and 2 from J; bases not matched to a gene: 6. The CDR3 region has the DNA TGTGCTAGTGGTTTGACACCGGGACAGGGCAACTATGGCTACACCTTC. Translated: CASGLTPGQGNYGYTF.